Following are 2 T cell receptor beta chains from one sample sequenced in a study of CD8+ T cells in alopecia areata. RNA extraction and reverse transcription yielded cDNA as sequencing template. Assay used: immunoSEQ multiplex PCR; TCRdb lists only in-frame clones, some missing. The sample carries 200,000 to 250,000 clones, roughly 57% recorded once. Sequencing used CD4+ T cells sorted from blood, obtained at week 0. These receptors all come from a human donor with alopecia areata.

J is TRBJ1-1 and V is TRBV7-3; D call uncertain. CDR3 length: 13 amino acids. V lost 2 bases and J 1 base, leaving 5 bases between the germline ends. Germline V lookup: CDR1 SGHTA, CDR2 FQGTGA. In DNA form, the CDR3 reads TGTGCCAGCAGCTTACAGGAGAACACTGAAGCTTTCTTT. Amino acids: CASSLQENTEAFF.

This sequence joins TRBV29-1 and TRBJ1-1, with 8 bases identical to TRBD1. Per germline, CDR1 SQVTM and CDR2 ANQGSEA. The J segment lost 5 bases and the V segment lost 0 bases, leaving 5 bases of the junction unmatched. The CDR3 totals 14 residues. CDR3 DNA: TGCAGCGTTGAAGATGGGCAGGGGGCAACTGAAGCTTTCTTT. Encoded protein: CSVEDGQGATEAFF.